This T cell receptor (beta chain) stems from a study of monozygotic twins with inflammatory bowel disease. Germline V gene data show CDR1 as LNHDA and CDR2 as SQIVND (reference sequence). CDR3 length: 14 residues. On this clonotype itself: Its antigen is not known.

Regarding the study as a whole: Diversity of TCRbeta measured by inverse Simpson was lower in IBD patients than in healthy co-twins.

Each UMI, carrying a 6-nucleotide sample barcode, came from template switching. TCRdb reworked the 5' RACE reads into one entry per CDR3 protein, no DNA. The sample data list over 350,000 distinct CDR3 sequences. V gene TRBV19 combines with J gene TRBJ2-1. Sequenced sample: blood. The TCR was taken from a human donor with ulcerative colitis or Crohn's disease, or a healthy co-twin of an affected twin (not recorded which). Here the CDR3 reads CASSIAGLPKQQFF.